The clone carrying this T cell receptor (beta chain) was detected many times. The entry originates in a study of early T cells in non-severe SARS-CoV-2 infection. Germline CDR1 reads KGHSH; CDR2 reads LQKENI. CDR3 length equals 14 residues. V lost 1 base, J lost 1 base, and 7 bases lay in between. Individual cDNA molecules each received unique molecular identifiers attached to them. TCRdb analysed the 5' RACE reads with MiXCR anew, one entry per CDR3 protein. The sample has about 80,000 distinct CDR3 sequences, 5% seen once. The sequence came from an adult who was a healthcare worker with PCR-confirmed SARS-CoV-2 infection or an uninfected control (not recorded which). The genes are TRBV18 and TRBJ1-1; D is unresolved. The starting material was whole blood, obtained at baseline. The CDR3 loop reads CASSPQIENTEAFF. The CDR3 bases are TGTGCCAGCTCACCACAAATCGAGAACACTGAAGCTTTCTTT.